Following are 9 T cell receptor beta chains from one sample sequenced in a study of T-cell reconstitution after alpha-beta-depleted transplantation in children. Unique molecular identifiers were incorporated during preparation of the TCRbeta library. TCRdb analysed the PCR reads with MiXCR anew, one entry per CDR3 protein. Of about 110,000 distinct CDR3 sequences detected, 20% to 25% appear once; the ten largest clones hold about 10%. The sample in question was PBMCs, mostly from graft donor cells, obtained 180 days after TCRalphabeta/CD19-depleted stem cell transplant. These receptors originate from a male patient aged 2 to 10 who had a stem cell transplant for chronic granulomatous disease, so the T cells may come from the graft donor.

The rearrangement joins TRBV21-1 to TRBJ2-1; the DNA was not compared with TRBD2, the D call given in the table. TRBV21-1 has pseudogene status. The CDR3 loop spans 20 amino acids. CDR3 sequence reads: CASNSIRGFLGSGRANEQFF. In DNA form, the CDR3 reads TGTGCCAGTAACTCAATAAGGGGTTTCTTGGGGAGCGGGAGGGCCAATGAGCAGTTCTTC.

The V call is TRBV20-1, the J call TRBJ2-4; 9 nucleotides match TRBD1. Germline CDR1 reads DFQATT; CDR2 reads SNEGSKA (reference sequence). V dropped 3 bases and J dropped 0; count of bases not matched to a gene: 12. CDR3 length: 18 amino acids. DNA of the CDR3: TGCAGTGCTAGTATAATCCGGGACAGGGACCTAGCCAAAAACATTCAGTACTTC. Translating gives CSASIIRDRDLAKNIQYF.

This clonotype was observed at least ten times. The chain uses TRBV20-1 and TRBJ2-1; TRBD2 aligns across 14 bases. Germline loops: CDR1 DFQATT, CDR2 SNEGSKA (reference sequence). V gave up 2 bases and J gave up 8 bases; unmatched junction bases: 8. CDR3 length: 16 residues. CDR3 bases: TGCAGTGCTAGACCGGGACTAGCGGGAGTTCGGGATGAGCAGTTCTTC. It translates to CSARPGLAGVRDEQFF.

This clonotype occurred many times. The chain recombines TRBV7-9 with TRBJ2-7; no reliable D call. The CDR3 is 11 residues long. The germline V gene has CDR1 SEHNR and CDR2 FQNEAQ (reference sequence). Trimming took off 2 bases at V and 5 bases at J, with 4 bases between the two ends. Here the CDR3 reads CASSLSNEQYF. The CDR3 DNA reads TGTGCCAGCAGCTTATCTAACGAGCAGTACTTC.

This clonotype was counted ten times or more. V and J are TRBV5-6 and TRBJ1-5; D is uncertain. Trimming pared 4 bases from V and 1 base from J, leaving 15 bases between. Germline V gene sequence: CDR1 SGHDT, CDR2 YYEEEE. This CDR3 has 16 residues. CDR3 residues: CASSPSGPFSNQPQHF. The CDR3 DNA follows: TGTGCCAGCAGCCCCTCGGGCCCCTTCAGCAATCAGCCCCAGCATTTT.

This clonotype appeared many times. This sequence joins TRBV29-1 and TRBJ2-7; perhaps TRBD1 as D (6 bases). The V gene's germline CDR1 is SQVTM and CDR2 ANQGSEA. Trimming stripped 4 bases from V and 2 bases from J, with 9 bases between. CDR3 length: 12 amino acids. The CDR3 here is CSVVGGTYEQYF. CDR3 bases: TGCAGCGTTGTAGGGGGTACCTACGAGCAGTACTTC.

This clonotype has at least ten counts. The chain carries TRBV5-6 and TRBJ2-7; 7 bases fit TRBD1. Per the germline V gene, CDR1 is SGHDT and CDR2 is YYEEEE. There are 18 residues in the CDR3. Trimming took 0 bases from V and 2 from J; bases not matched to a gene: 14. The CDR3 bases are TGTGCCAGCAGCTTGGAGGGGGCTTGGTATACGGGCGCCTACGAGCAGTACTTC. Encoded protein: CASSLEGAWYTGAYEQYF.

This clonotype occurred many times. This chain uses TRBV29-1 with TRBJ1-1; possibly TRBD1 for D (5 bases). This CDR3 is 12 amino acids long. V was trimmed by 7 bases and J by 1 base, leaving 10 bases between them. Germline loops: CDR1 SQVTM, CDR2 ANQGSEA. CDR3 loop: CSARRGNTEAFF. The CDR3 nucleotides are TGCAGCGCCCGAAGGGGGAACACTGAAGCTTTCTTT. Full variable domain (outside the CDR3, taken from reference TRBV29-1 and TRBJ1-1): SAVISQKPSRDICQRGTSLTIQCQVDSQVTMMFWYRQQPGQSLTLIATANQGSEATYESGFVIDKFPISRPNLTFSTLTVSNMSPEDSSIYLCSARRGNTEAFFGQGTRLTVV.

This clonotype appeared many times. V usage is TRBV20-1 and J usage is TRBJ2-5; D tentatively reads TRBD1 or TRBD2 (5 bases each). V shed 4 bases and J shed 5 bases, with 11 bases lying between them. The CDR3 covers 12 residues. Germline CDR1 and CDR2: DFQATT and SNEGSKA (reference sequence). The DNA of the CDR3 is TGCAGTGCTATCCGGGGCTGGGAGACCCAGTACTTC. Translating it yields CSAIRGWETQYF.